The 30 T cell receptor beta chains reported below all come from one sample, sequenced in a study of T cells after yellow fever vaccination. TCRdb recomputed calls from the 5' RACE reads with MiXCR, one row per CDR3 protein. The sample lists hundreds of thousands of distinct CDR3 sequences; 3.6% were seen once. The sample in question was PBMCs, obtained on the day of the yellow fever booster vaccination. Receptor source: a young man who received the YFV17D yellow fever vaccine.

The chain has TRBV2 and TRBJ1-5; possible D gene TRBD1, 5 bases. V gave up 4 bases and J gave up 4 bases, with 11 bases separating them. The CDR3 has 14 amino acids. Germline-derived CDR1 and CDR2 are SNHLY and FYNNEI. The CDR3 spells CASSVGERNQPQHF. The CDR3 nucleotides are TGTGCCAGCAGTGTAGGGGAACGGAATCAGCCCCAGCATTTT.

V usage is TRBV10-3 and J usage is TRBJ1-6, with a weak D call TRBD1 (6 bases). CDR3 length: 14 amino acids. Trimming left V 6 bases short and J 4 bases short, with 10 bases between. Germline V lookup: CDR1 ENHRY, CDR2 SYGVKD. The DNA for the CDR3 is TGTGCCATCAGCCGACAGGAGTATAATTCACCCCTCCACTTT. Amino acid sequence: CAISRQEYNSPLHF.

The table lists this clonotype with many counts. This chain links TRBV4-3 with TRBJ2-3, with 14 bases lining up with TRBD2. This CDR3 has 16 amino acids. The germline gives CDR1 LGHNA, CDR2 YSLEER. V was pared by 3 bases and J by 5 bases, with 4 bases of the junction left unmatched. In nucleotides, the CDR3 is TGCGCCAGCAGCCACAGACTAGCGGGGGGGCGAGATACGCAGTATTTT. Protein sequence: CASSHRLAGGRDTQYF.

This clonotype was detected ten times or more. The CDR3 DNA sequence: TGTGCCATCAGTGGGGGGGGGAGGTACCCTCGAGAGACCCAGTACTTC. This gives the protein CAISGGGRYPRETQYF. This chain uses TRBV10-3 with TRBJ2-5; 7 bases align to TRBD2. This CDR3 contains 16 residues. V lost 4 bases and J lost 4; bases outside the gene matches: 12. CDR1 is ENHRY and CDR2 is SYGVKD in the germline V gene.

V usage is TRBV2 and J usage is TRBJ2-2; tentatively, D is TRBD2 (5 bases). The ends were cut back, 4 bases at V and 2 bases at J, with 8 bases in the middle. CDR3 length: 14 residues. The germline V gene has CDR1 SNHLY and CDR2 FYNNEI. The CDR3 DNA sequence: TGTGCCAGCAGTGGTCCTAGCAACACCGGGGAGCTGTTTTTT. Its translation: CASSGPSNTGELFF.

V and J are TRBV19 and TRBJ2-1, with D perhaps TRBD1 or TRBD2 (5 bases each). The ends were cut back, 6 bases at V and 2 bases at J, with 11 bases in the middle. The CDR3 sequence is 14 residues long. Germline V CDR1 and CDR2: LNHDA, SQIVND (reference sequence). The CDR3 sequence: CASSPVGAYNEQFF. CDR3 sequence (DNA): TGTGCCAGTAGCCCGGTGGGGGCCTACAATGAGCAGTTCTTC.

The V and J genes are TRBV9 and TRBJ1-3, with D unclear. The CDR3 consists of 15 residues. Germline loops: CDR1 SGDLS, CDR2 YYNGEE. Trimming left V 0 bases short and J 0 bases short, with 7 bases between. In DNA form, the CDR3 reads TGTGCCAGCAGCGTAGGTGGGTTCTCTGGAAACACCATATATTTT. Translation: CASSVGGFSGNTIYF.

This clonotype was detected a few times. The chain has TRBV12-3 or TRBV12-4 and TRBJ2-7; D gene uncertain. Deletions cut 2 bases from V and 0 bases from J, with 8 bases between. The CDR3 is 14 amino acids. The DNA for the CDR3 is TGTGCCAGCAGTTTACAGCTTAGCTCCTACGAGCAGTACTTC. It specifies CASSLQLSSYEQYF.

The V call is TRBV7-2, the J call TRBJ2-6; 7 bases agree with TRBD2. The germline V gene encodes CDR1 SGHTA and CDR2 FQGNSA. The CDR3 covers 16 residues. V lost 4 bases, J lost 4 bases, and 7 bases stayed unmatched. The CDR3 reads CASSSPRGSGANVLTF. For the CDR3, the DNA is TGTGCCAGCAGCTCTCCGCGGGGGTCCGGGGCCAACGTCCTGACTTTC. Looking up the rest from reference TRBV7-2 and TRBJ2-6 gives the full variable domain: GAGVSQSPSNKVTEKGKDVELRCDPISGHTALYWYRQSLGQGLEFLIYFQGNSAPDKSGLPSDRFSAERTGGSVSTLTIQRTQQEDSAVYLCASSSPRGSGANVLTFGAGSRLTVL.

This clonotype showed up just a few times. The CDR3 sequence: CASTAGQGSNSPLHF. CDR3 nucleotide sequence: TGCGCCAGCACCGCGGGACAGGGAAGTAATTCACCCCTCCACTTT. The V call is TRBV5-1, the J call TRBJ1-6; the match to TRBD1 covers 9 bases. The germline V gene has CDR1 SGHRS and CDR2 YFSETQ. CDR3 length: 15 residues. The V and J ends lost 6 bases and 6 bases, in that order; junction bases with no gene match: 7.

This clonotype occurred a few times. The chain uses TRBV5-1 and TRBJ2-3; 9 nucleotides align to TRBD1. Germline lookup yields CDR1 SGHRS and CDR2 YFSETQ. The CDR3 is 17 residues long. V shed 1 base and J 1 base; nucleotides not matched to a gene: 7. CDR3 protein: CASSLITGGSGTDTQYF. For the CDR3, the DNA is TGCGCCAGCAGCTTGATTACAGGGGGCAGCGGCACAGATACGCAGTATTTT.

This clonotype was detected a few times. The V and J genes are TRBV7-8 and TRBJ1-4; 7 bases are a match to TRBD1. V trimming: 5 bases; J trimming: 4 bases; junction bases outside the gene matches: 16. Germline loops: CDR1 SGHVS, CDR2 FQNEAQ. There are 18 residues in the CDR3. The CDR3 DNA is TGTGCCAGCAGCCCTTGGCTTGACAGGGAGGATGGTAATGAAAAACTGTTTTTT. As protein: CASSPWLDREDGNEKLFF.

This clonotype was seen a handful of times. The CDR3 region is CACTRGGFEAFF. As DNA, the CDR3 is TGTGCCTGCACTAGAGGGGGTTTTGAAGCTTTCTTT. The chain recombines TRBV6-1 with TRBJ1-1, with D possibly TRBD1 on 6 matching bases. The V end lost 11 bases, the J end lost 7 bases, and 17 bases lay between the germline ends. CDR3 length equals 12 residues. Germline values: CDR1 MNHNS, CDR2 SASEGT.

This clonotype was detected ten times or more. The chain joins TRBV7-2 to TRBJ2-3; D is unresolved. The V gene's germline CDR1 is SGHTA and CDR2 FQGNSA. The V and J ends lost 0 bases and 5 bases respectively, with 9 bases between them. The CDR3 is 14 amino acids. The CDR3 region has the DNA TGTGCCAGCAGCTTAGCTGTGCCGGGAGATACGCAGTATTTT. Its protein is CASSLAVPGDTQYF.

This clonotype was seen ten or more times. V usage is TRBV6-5 and J usage is TRBJ2-7; D gene ambiguous. Germline assignment: CDR1 MNHEY and CDR2 SVGAGI. V lost 2 bases, J lost 0 bases, and 5 bases lay in between. The CDR3 totals 13 residues. The CDR3 DNA reads TGTGCCAGCAGTTACGCACCCTCCTACGAGCAGTACTTC. Translated, it gives CASSYAPSYEQYF.

This clonotype was found many times. The chain recombines TRBV18 with TRBJ1-3; D is perhaps TRBD1 (6 bases). Trimming left V 3 bases short and J 0 bases short, with 9 bases between. The germline gives CDR1 KGHSH, CDR2 LQKENI. CDR3 length: 15 residues. The CDR3 loop reads CASSPGQLSGNTIYF. As DNA, the CDR3 is TGTGCCAGCTCACCCGGACAGCTCTCTGGAAACACCATATATTTT.

Ten or more counts support this clonotype. The CDR3 sequence is CASSLDGVPDTQYF. CDR3 bases: TGCGCCAGCAGCTTGGACGGGGTACCAGATACGCAGTATTTT. The chain has TRBV5-1 and TRBJ2-3; perhaps TRBD2 as D (5 bases). The CDR3 consists of 14 residues. Trimming stripped 0 bases from V and 4 bases from J, with 9 bases between. CDR1 and CDR2 (germline): SGHRS, YFSETQ.

There are a few counts of this clonotype. The CDR3 DNA is TGTGCCAGCAGCGTCGAAGGGGGACAGGCTCTTCAGTTCTTC. Residues: CASSVEGGQALQFF. The chain carries TRBV5-4 and TRBJ2-1; 8 nucleotides match TRBD1. Germline lookup yields CDR1 SGHNT and CDR2 YYREEE (reference sequence). The junction had 13 bases not matched to a gene; V was cut back by 4 bases and J by 13 bases. CDR3 length: 14 residues.

The chain joins TRBV5-5 to TRBJ2-5; either TRBD1 or TRBD2 may supply D (5 bases each). The CDR3 length is 14 residues. Looked up from germline, CDR1 is SGHKS and CDR2 is YYEKEE (reference sequence). V lost 4 bases to trimming and J lost 5 bases, with 15 bases between them. The CDR3 DNA reads TGTGCCAGCAGCCCCGGGACCCCAGAGGAGACCCAGTACTTC. It translates to CASSPGTPEETQYF.

This clonotype was detected a few times. This chain connects TRBV7-9 to TRBJ2-5, with D tentatively TRBD1 (6 bases). V lost 5 bases and J 5 bases, leaving 21 bases between the germline ends. The CDR3 has 16 residues. CDR1 and CDR2 (germline): SEHNR, FQNEAQ (reference sequence). The CDR3 DNA follows: TGTGCCAGCAGCGTGTCTCGTGGGGGCTACCGGGAGACCCAGTACTTC. Protein sequence: CASSVSRGGYRETQYF.

CDR3 DNA sequence: TGTGCCAGCAGTTTGAAGGTTAGCGCAGTCACTGAAGCTTTCTTT. Translating gives CASSLKVSAVTEAFF. This rearrangement joins TRBV12-3 or TRBV12-4 to TRBJ1-1, with unresolved D. The length of the CDR3 is 15 residues. Trimming left V 3 bases short and J 4 bases short, with 15 bases between.

This clonotype was recorded at least ten times. This rearrangement joins TRBV29-1 to TRBJ2-7; D might be TRBD1 (6 bases). This CDR3 region has 13 residues. Trimming took off 7 bases at V and 4 bases at J, with 17 bases between the two ends. The germline gives CDR1 SQVTM, CDR2 ANQGSEA. The CDR3 here is CSAEVGRGYEQYF. The CDR3 DNA follows: TGCAGCGCAGAGGTCGGCAGGGGTTACGAGCAGTACTTC.

This clonotype was counted many times. J is TRBJ2-3 and V is TRBV18; D possibly uses TRBD1 or TRBD2 (5 bases each). V dropped 10 bases and J dropped 0 bases, with 11 bases sitting between them. The CDR3 extends over 13 amino acids. The germline gives CDR1 KGHSH, CDR2 LQKENI. The CDR3 region has the DNA TGTGCCACCCGGGACGCTAGCACAGATACGCAGTATTTT. Protein: CATRDASTDTQYF.

This clonotype occurred many times. The chain is built from TRBV7-2 and TRBJ1-3; the D is unclear. Trimming pared 7 bases from V and 4 bases from J, leaving 14 bases between. The CDR3 spans 14 residues. The germline V gene has CDR1 SGHTA and CDR2 FQGNSA. The DNA for the CDR3 is TGTGCCAGCACCCCGACCAGCTACGGAAACACCATATATTTT. Translated: CASTPTSYGNTIYF.

This clonotype has a count of ten or more. The rearrangement uses TRBV20-1 and TRBJ1-1, with 7 bases fitting TRBD1. The CDR3 is made up of 13 amino acids. Germline V gene sequence: CDR1 DFQATT, CDR2 SNEGSKA (reference sequence). With 6 bases clipped from V and 4 bases from J, the junction kept 8 bases outside the gene matches. The CDR3 spells CSATTGEATEAFF. In DNA, the CDR3 is TGCAGTGCCACCACAGGGGAGGCCACTGAAGCTTTCTTT.

This clonotype was counted a few times. The chain recombines TRBV5-1 with TRBJ1-1, with TRBD1 identical over 10 bases. V lost 4 bases and J lost 3; bases outside the gene matches: 6. The germline V gene encodes CDR1 SGHRS and CDR2 YFSETQ. CDR3 length: 15 amino acids. The CDR3 DNA reads as TGCGCCAGCAGCATAGGGACAGGGGAATACACTGAAGCTTTCTTT. Translating it yields CASSIGTGEYTEAFF.

This clonotype was found a few times. The chain is built from TRBV20-1 and TRBJ2-3, with 7 bases fitting TRBD2. The CDR3 consists of 13 residues. Trimming cost V 2 bases and J 1 base; bases outside gene matches: 0. Germline CDR1 reads DFQATT; CDR2 reads SNEGSKA (reference sequence). CDR3 loop: CSARLAGTDTQYF. The CDR3 region has the DNA TGCAGTGCTAGACTAGCGGGCACAGATACGCAGTATTTT.

This clonotype was found many times. This chain uses TRBV12-3 or TRBV12-4 with TRBJ1-1, with TRBD1 matching 8 bases. The CDR3 length is 14 residues. The trim removed 7 bases at V and 4 bases at J, leaving 8 bases unmatched. The CDR3 nucleotides read TGTGCCAGCATTTCAGGGGGCGGGAGCACTGAAGCTTTCTTT. Its translation: CASISGGGSTEAFF.

This clonotype was seen many times. The chain recombines TRBV27 with TRBJ2-3, with TRBD2 as a possible D gene (6 bases). Germline CDR1 reads MNHEY; CDR2 reads SMNVEV (reference sequence). The CDR3 has 14 amino acids. Trimming removed 6 bases from V and 4 bases from J, with 14 bases in between. The CDR3 is CASRAGTYSDTQYF. In DNA, the CDR3 is TGTGCCAGCAGGGCGGGGACCTACTCAGATACGCAGTATTTT.

This clonotype occurred many times. This chain links TRBV20-1 with TRBJ1-2; unclear D gene. This CDR3 spans 13 amino acids. Per the germline V gene, CDR1 is DFQATT and CDR2 is SNEGSKA (reference sequence). V was cut by 6 bases and J by 1 base, with 12 bases left in between. In DNA, the CDR3 is TGCAGTGCCAGAACGGCAGATAACTATGGCTACACCTTC. Residues: CSARTADNYGYTF.